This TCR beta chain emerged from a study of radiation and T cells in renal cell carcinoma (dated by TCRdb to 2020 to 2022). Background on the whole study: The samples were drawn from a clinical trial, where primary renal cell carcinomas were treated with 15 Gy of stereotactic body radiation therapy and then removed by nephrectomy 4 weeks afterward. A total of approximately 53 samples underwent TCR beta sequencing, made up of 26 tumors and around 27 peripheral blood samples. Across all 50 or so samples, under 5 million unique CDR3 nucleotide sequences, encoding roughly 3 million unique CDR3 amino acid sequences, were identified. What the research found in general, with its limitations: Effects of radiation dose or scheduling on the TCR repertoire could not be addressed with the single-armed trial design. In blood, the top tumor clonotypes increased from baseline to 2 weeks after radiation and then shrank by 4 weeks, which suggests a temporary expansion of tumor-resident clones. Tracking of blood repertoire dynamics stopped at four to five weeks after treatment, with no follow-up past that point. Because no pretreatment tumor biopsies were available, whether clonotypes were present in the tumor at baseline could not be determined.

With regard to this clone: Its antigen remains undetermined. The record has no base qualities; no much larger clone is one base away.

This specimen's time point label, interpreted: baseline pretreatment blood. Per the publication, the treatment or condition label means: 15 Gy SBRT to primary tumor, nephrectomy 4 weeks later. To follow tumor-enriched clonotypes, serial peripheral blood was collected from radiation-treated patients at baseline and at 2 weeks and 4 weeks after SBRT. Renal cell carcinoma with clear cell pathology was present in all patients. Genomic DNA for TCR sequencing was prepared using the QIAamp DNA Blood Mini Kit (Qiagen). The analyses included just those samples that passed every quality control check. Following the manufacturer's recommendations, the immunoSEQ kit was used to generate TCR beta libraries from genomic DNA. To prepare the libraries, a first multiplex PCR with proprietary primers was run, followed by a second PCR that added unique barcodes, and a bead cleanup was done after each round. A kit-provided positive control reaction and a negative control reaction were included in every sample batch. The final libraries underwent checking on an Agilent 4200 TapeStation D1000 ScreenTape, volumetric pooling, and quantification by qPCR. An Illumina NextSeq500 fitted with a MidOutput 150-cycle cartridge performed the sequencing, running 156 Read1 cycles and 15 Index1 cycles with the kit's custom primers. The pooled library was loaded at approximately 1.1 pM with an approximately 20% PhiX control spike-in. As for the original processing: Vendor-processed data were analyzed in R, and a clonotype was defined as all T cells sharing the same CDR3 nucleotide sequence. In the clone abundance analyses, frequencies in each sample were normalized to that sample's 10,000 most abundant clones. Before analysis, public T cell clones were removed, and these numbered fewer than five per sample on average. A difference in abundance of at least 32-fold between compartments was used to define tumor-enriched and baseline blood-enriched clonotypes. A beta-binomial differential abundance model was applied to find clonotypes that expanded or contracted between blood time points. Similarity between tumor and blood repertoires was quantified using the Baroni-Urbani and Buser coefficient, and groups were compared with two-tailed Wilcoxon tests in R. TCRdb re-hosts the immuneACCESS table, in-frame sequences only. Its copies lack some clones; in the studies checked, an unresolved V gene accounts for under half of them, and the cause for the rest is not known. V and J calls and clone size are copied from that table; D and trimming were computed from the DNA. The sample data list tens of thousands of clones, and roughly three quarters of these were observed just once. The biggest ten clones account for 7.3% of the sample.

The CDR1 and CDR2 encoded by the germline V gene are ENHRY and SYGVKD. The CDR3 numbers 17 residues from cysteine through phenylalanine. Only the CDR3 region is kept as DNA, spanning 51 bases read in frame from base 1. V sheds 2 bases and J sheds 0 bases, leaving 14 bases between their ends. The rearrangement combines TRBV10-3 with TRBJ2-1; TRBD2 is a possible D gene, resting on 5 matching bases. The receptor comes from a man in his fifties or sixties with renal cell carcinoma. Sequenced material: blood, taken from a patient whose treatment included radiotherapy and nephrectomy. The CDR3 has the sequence CAISERSGVSSYNEQFF. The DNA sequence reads TGTGCCATCAGTGAGCGATCCGGGGTTTCCTCCTACAATGAGCAGTTCTTC.